This is a list of T cell receptor beta chains from one sample in a study of chemoradiotherapy in HPV16-positive cancers. Some clones are missing from TCRdb's copy, which holds only in-frame ones; the method was immunoSEQ multiplex PCR. The sample gives about 12,000 clones, around 87% of which show up once; around 2.8% is in the top ten. The sample was gathered from a patient who underwent chemoradiotherapy. These receptors all stem from a human donor with HPV-associated anogenital cancer. The CDR3 runs from the conserved cysteine through the conserved F or W. Some rows mark clone size as missing; the rest say once, few, many or name a class of expanded clone.

V gene	clone size	CDR3 protein
TRBV2	NA	CASSERQGANYGYTF
TRBV25-1	NA	CASSGEWTGDYEQYF
TRBV19	NA	CASSIFLEPQHF
TRBV27	NA	CASSSGATSGGALGANVLTF
TRBV5-1	few	CASSTKTGGNTEAFF
TRBV5-4	NA	CASRRDTMNTGELFF
TRBV7-2	NA	CASSGGVRYNEQFF
TRBV29-1	few	CSVGQVPVYGYTF
TRBV25-1	NA	CASSEANEQFF
TRBV2	NA	CASSKDRVYGYTF
TRBV11-3	NA	CASSLGIRGAQETQYF
TRBV5-1	NA	CASDEMGRKGTDTQYF
TRBV4-1	NA	CASSQITSGGNEKLFF
TRBV9	NA	CASSPLGLAARTDTQYF
TRBV5-6	NA	CASSFSKGSSYNEQFF
TRBV30	NA	CAWRGIYEQYF
TRBV6-1	NA	CASSTRGRSNTEAFF
TRBV9	NA	CASSARGGGLGLAPHNEQFF
TRBV29-1	NA	CSVDSGMQTQYF
TRBV18	NA	CASSPIGRVNEQFF
TRBV14	NA	CASSPGTHNEQFF
TRBV27	NA	CASSQGVNEQFF
TRBV2	NA	CASSATGDYGYTF
TRBV2	NA	CASSAGLVIGELFF
TRBV9	NA	CASSAEMWITNTGELFF
TRBV10-3	NA	CAISVLAGGSDTQYF
TRBV25-1	NA	CASSLRNTIYF
TRBV5-6	NA	CASSGVGNYEQYF
TRBV2	NA	CASRRNENTGELFF
TRBV6-5	NA	CASSSNRDQGNTIYF
TRBV10-2	NA	CASSPLLAGATQYF
TRBV7-9	NA	CASSLAPRGTSGRPGYF
TRBV10-3	NA	CAISEGGSTEAFF
TRBV15	few	CATSGNRAGTVVNEKLFF
TRBV6-5	NA	CASRPRGLYNSPLHF
TRBV19	once	CASTPRPANEQFF
TRBV9	NA	CASSLRPNQISGYTF
TRBV6-6	NA	CATQTRGRTEAFF
TRBV7-2	NA	CASSLGGGSNQPQHF
TRBV2	NA	CASSDIRVSPTNTGELFF
TRBV2	NA	CASSDRGWGTEAFF
TRBV27	once	CASSLLGSTEAFF
TRBV7-9	NA	CASSVRLAGGNNEQFF
TRBV7-2	once	CASSLDRFGRSGANVLTF
TRBV2	NA	CASSEGWDSGANVLTF
TRBV7-9	NA	CASSPRDKATEQYF
TRBV5-6	NA	CASSFTGDRGYTF
TRBV7-2	NA	CASSFQAGGAYEQYF
TRBV11-1	once	CASSLDRLKTGANVLTF
TRBV28	NA	CASSQQSSYGYTF
TRBV7-7	NA	CASSLGLGGETQYF
TRBV27	once	CASTASAGVGELFF
TRBV6-1	NA	CASSAGVNTEAFF
TRBV6-5	NA	CASKLTRVGTEAFF
TRBV30	NA	CACTDRPYNSPLHF
TRBV2	NA	CASLRTGVGKLFF
TRBV2	NA	CASSGGALWEKLFF
TRBV6-5	few	CASSYINSRANEQYF
TRBV14	NA	CASSQRAGSYNEQFF